Listed here is a single TCR beta chain. Trimming at V came to 3 bases and at J to 9 bases, leaving 8 bases not matched to a gene. Germline lookup yields CDR1 SGDLS and CDR2 YYNGEE. The CDR3 runs 13 residues. In the authors' methods: For nucleated cells, counts were estimated from reference gene primer amplification. The assay was immunoSEQ multiplex PCR, and TCRdb's table has in-frame clones only and misses some. Clone size and V and J calls were adopted from that table, with D and trimming inferred from the DNA. Altogether a few hundred thousand clones are present, 80% to 90% being singletons, with the ten largest covering under 4%. This specimen belongs to a study of blood T cell repertoires in COVID-19. Study details: T cells, B-cell-depleted T cells, or PBMCs supplied cDNA or gDNA.

Researchers sorted participants into cohorts using their self-reported clinical history. Sample: PBMCs or T cells enriched from blood (not recorded which). The rearrangement links TRBV9 to TRBJ2-7; 8 bases are shared with TRBD1. The receptor's source is a young woman in a cohort exposed to, infected with or recovered from COVID-19 (not recorded which). The CDR3 reads CASSEGTGFAQYF. The CDR3 bases are TGTGCCAGCAGCGAGGGGACAGGATTCGCGCAGTACTTC. The full variable domain, rest sourced from reference TRBV9 and TRBJ2-7, is DSGVTQTPKHLITATGQRVTLRCSPRSGDLSVYWYQQSLDQGLQFLIQYYNGEERAKGNILERFSAQQFPDLHSELNLSSLELGDSALYFCASSEGTGFAQYFGPGTRLTVT.